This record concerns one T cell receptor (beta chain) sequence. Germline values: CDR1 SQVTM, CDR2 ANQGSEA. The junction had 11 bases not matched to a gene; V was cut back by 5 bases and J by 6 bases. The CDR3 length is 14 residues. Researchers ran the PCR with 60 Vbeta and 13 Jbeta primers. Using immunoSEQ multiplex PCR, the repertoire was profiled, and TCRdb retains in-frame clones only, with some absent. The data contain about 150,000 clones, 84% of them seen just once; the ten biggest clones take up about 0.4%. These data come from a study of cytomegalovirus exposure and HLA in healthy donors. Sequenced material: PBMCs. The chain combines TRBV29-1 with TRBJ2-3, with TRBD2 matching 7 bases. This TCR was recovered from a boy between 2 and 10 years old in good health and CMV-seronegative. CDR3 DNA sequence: TGCAGCGTTCGGGGGACTAACCAAGTGGATACGCAGTATTTT. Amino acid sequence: CSVRGTNQVDTQYF.